The 2 T cell receptor beta chains in this list originate from one sample, sequenced in a study of cytomegalovirus exposure and HLA in healthy donors. PCR used 60 Vbeta primers and 13 Jbeta primers. Libraries were prepared by immunoSEQ multiplex PCR; TCRdb keeps only in-frame clonotypes and omits some of them. The data hold some 96,000 clones, with about 75% observed a single time. The specimen sequenced was PBMCs. All receptors come from a man aged 40-49 years in good health and CMV-seropositive.

The genes are TRBV4-1 and TRBJ2-4; D may be TRBD2 (6 bases). CDR1 is MGHRA, CDR2 YSYEKL, per germline. The CDR3 contains 17 residues. V was trimmed by 1 base and J by 1 base, leaving 14 bases between them. This CDR3 is CASSQGDFGVAKNIQYF. As DNA, the CDR3 is TGCGCCAGCAGCCAAGGGGACTTTGGGGTGGCCAAAAACATTCAGTACTTC.

The CDR3 bases are TGCGCCAGCAGCCCCGGGGTTCGGGATACGCAGTATTTT. Protein: CASSPGVRDTQYF. This sequence joins TRBV5-1 and TRBJ2-3; possibly TRBD2 for D (5 bases). The V gene's germline CDR1 is SGHRS and CDR2 YFSETQ. This CDR3 comprises 13 residues. Trimming stripped 4 bases from V and 6 bases from J, with 12 bases between.